This TCR beta chain was identified during a study of T cell repertoires in cytomegalovirus infection. The overall study: Indications came from public TCR beta signatures; they pointed to CMV infection and to a matching HLA type.

Unmatched junction bases numbered 5, after V lost 5 bases and J lost 0 bases. Germline CDR1 is SNHLY and CDR2 is FYNNEI. CDR3 size: 15 residues. Notes on this clonotype: The antigen remains undetermined.

Each CDR3 protein is one row after TCRdb ran MiXCR on the reads. Here the sample spans a few hundred thousand distinct CDR3 sequences, around 27% being singletons. Findings and caveats of the study: Carriers of CMV and the relevant HLA type were discriminated by public TCR beta frequency.

The chain has TRBV2 and TRBJ2-7; the match to TRBD1 covers 9 bases. This clonotype was obtained from a human donor in good health (CMV status not recorded). Some clones in this sample may be carry-over from other donors' samples. Sample: PBMCs. CDR3 nucleotides: TGTGCCAGCAGTCGAAACAGGGGGCGCTCCTACGAGCAGTACTTC. Amino acids: CASSRNRGRSYEQYF.